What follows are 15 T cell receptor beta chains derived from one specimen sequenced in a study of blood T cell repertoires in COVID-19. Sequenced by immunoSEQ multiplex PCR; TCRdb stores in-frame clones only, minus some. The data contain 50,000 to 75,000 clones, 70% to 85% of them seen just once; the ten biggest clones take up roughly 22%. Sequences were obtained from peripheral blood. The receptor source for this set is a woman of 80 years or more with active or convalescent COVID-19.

The CDR3, as DNA: TGTGCCAGCAGGGGGGGGAACACTGAAGCTTTCTTT. It encodes CASRGGNTEAFF. This sequence joins TRBV6-5 and TRBJ1-1; maybe TRBD1 (5 bases). This CDR3 spans 12 amino acids. Germline V CDR1 and CDR2: MNHEY, SVGAGI. With 6 bases removed from V and 1 base from J, the gap between germline ends came to 6 bases.

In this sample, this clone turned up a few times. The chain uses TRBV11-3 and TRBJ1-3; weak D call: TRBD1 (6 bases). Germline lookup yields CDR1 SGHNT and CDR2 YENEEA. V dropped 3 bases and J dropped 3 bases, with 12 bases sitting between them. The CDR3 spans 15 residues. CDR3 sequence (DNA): TGTGCCAGCAGCTTTACAGGGACCCATGGAAACACCATATATTTT. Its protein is CASSFTGTHGNTIYF.

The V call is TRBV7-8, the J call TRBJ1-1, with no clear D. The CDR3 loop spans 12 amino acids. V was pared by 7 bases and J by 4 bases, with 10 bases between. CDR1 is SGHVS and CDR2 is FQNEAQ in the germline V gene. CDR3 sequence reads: CASTKSGTEAFF. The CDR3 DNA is TGTGCCAGCACCAAATCGGGCACTGAAGCTTTCTTT.

The CDR3 loop is CAWRTSGGANEQFF. The CDR3, as DNA: TGTGCCTGGAGGACTAGCGGGGGGGCGAATGAGCAGTTCTTC. The V gene is TRBV30, the J gene TRBJ2-1; 14 bases fit TRBD2. Germline V gives CDR1 GTSNPN, CDR2 SVGIG (reference sequence). Trimming removed 3 bases from V and 7 bases from J; junction bases left unmatched: 2. This CDR3 spans 14 amino acids.

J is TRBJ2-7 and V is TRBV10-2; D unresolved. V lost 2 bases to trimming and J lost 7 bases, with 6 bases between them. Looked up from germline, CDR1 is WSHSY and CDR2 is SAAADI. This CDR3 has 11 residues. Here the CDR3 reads CASSETTEQYF. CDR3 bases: TGCGCCAGCAGTGAGACGACAGAGCAGTACTTC.

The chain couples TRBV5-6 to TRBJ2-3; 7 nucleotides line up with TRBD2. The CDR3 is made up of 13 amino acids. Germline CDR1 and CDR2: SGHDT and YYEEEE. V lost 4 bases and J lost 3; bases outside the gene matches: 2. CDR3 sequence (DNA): TGTGCCAGCAGCCCAGCGGGGACAGATACGCAGTATTTT. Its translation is CASSPAGTDTQYF.

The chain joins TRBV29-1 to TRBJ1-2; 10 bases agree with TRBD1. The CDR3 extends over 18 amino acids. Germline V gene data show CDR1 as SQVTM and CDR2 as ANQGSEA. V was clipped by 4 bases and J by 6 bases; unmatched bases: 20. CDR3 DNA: TGCAGCGTTGGTTGGGGGACGGGACAGGGGAAAAATAAAGATGGCTACACCTTC. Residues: CSVGWGTGQGKNKDGYTF. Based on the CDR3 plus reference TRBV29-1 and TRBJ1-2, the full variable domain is SAVISQKPSRDICQRGTSLTIQCQVDSQVTMMFWYRQQPGQSLTLIATANQGSEATYESGFVIDKFPISRPNLTFSTLTVSNMSPEDSSIYLCSVGWGTGQGKNKDGYTFGSGTRLTVV.

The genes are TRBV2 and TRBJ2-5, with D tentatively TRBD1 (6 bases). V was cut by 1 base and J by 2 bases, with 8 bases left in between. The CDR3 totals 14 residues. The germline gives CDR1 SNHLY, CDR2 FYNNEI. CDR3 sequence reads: CASSEDRAQETQYF. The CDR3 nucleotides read TGTGCCAGCAGTGAAGACAGGGCACAAGAGACCCAGTACTTC.

The DNA of the CDR3 is TGCGCCAGCAGCTTGGCCAAGCGGGACAGGTCCTACGAGCAGTACTTC. Protein product: CASSLAKRDRSYEQYF. The V call is TRBV5-1, the J call TRBJ2-7; D might be TRBD1 (8 bases). The CDR3 consists of 16 residues. V was trimmed by 0 bases and J by 1 base, leaving 14 bases between them. Per germline, CDR1 SGHRS and CDR2 YFSETQ. Using reference TRBV5-1 and TRBJ2-7 for the parts outside the CDR3, the full variable domain is KAGVTQTPRYLIKTRGQQVTLSCSPISGHRSVSWYQQTPGQGLQFLFEYFSETQRNKGNFPGRFSGRQFSNSRSEMNVSTLELGDSALYLCASSLAKRDRSYEQYFGPGTRLTVT.

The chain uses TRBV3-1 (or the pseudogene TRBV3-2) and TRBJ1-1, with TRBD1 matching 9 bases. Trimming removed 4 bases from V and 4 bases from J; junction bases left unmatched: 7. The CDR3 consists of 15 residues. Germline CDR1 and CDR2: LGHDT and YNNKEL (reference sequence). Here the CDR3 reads CASSPPWGQGTEAFF. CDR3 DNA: TGTGCCAGCAGCCCTCCCTGGGGACAGGGCACTGAAGCTTTCTTT.

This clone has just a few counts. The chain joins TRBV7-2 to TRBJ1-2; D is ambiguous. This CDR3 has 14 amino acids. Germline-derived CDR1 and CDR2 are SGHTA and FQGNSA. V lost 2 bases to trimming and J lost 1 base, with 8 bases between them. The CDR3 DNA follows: TGTGCCAGCAGCTTACCCGGAGGTAACTATGGCTACACCTTC. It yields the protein CASSLPGGNYGYTF. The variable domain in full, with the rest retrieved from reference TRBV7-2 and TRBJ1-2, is GAGVSQSPSNKVTEKGKDVELRCDPISGHTALYWYRQSLGQGLEFLIYFQGNSAPDKSGLPSDRFSAERTGGSVSTLTIQRTQQEDSAVYLCASSLPGGNYGYTFGSGTRLTVV.

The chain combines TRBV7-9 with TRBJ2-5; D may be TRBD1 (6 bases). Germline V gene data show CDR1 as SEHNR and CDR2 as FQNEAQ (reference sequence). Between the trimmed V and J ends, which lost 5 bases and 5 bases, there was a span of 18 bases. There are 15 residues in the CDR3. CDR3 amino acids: CASSPTAQGQETQYF. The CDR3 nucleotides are TGTGCCAGCAGCCCCACCGCCCAGGGGCAGGAGACCCAGTACTTC.

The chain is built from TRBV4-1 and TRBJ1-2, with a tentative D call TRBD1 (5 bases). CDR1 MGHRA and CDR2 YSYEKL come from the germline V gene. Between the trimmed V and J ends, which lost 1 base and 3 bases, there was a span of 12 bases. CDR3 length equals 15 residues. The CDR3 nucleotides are TGCGCCAGCAGCCAAGGTTCCAGGGCGGACTATGGCTACACCTTC. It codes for CASSQGSRADYGYTF.

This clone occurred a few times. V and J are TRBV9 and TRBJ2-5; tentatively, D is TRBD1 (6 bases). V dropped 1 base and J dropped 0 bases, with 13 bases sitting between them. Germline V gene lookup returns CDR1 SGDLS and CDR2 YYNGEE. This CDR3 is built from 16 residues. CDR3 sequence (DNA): TGTGCCAGCAGCGTATACGGGACACAGTACCAAGAGACCCAGTACTTC. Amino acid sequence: CASSVYGTQYQETQYF.

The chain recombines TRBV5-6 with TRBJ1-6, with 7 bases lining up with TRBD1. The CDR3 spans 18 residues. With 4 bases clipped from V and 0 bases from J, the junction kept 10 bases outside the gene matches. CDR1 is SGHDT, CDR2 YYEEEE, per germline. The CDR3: CASSMRGTASSYNSPLHF. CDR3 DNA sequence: TGTGCCAGCAGCATGCGCGGGACAGCTAGCTCCTATAATTCACCCCTCCACTTT.